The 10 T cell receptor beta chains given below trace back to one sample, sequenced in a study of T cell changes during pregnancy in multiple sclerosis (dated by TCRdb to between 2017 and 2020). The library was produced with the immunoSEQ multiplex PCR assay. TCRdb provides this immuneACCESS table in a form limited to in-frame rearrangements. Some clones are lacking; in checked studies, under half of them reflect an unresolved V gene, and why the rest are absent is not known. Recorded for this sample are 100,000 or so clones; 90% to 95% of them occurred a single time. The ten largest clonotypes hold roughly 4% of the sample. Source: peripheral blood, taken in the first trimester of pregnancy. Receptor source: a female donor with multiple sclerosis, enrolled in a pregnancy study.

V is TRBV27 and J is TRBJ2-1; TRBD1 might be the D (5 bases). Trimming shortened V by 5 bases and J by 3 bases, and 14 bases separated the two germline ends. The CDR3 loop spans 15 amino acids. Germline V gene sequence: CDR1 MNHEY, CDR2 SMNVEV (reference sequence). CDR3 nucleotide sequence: TGTGCCAGCAGTACCTCTCCAGGGTTCTACAATGAGCAGTTCTTC. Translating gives CASSTSPGFYNEQFF.

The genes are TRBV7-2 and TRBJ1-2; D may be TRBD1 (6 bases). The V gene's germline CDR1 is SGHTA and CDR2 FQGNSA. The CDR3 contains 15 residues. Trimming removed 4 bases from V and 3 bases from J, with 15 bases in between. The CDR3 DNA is TGTGCCAGCAGCTCCCCACAGGGTAGGCACTATGGCTACACCTTC. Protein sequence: CASSSPQGRHYGYTF.

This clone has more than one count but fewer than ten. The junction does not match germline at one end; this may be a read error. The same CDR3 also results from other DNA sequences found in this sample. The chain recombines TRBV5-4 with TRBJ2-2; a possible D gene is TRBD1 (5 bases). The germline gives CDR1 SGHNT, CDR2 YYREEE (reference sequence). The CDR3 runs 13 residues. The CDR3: CASSFAGQGELFF. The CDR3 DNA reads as TGCGCCAGCAGCTTTGCAGGGCAAGGGGAGCTGTTTTTT.

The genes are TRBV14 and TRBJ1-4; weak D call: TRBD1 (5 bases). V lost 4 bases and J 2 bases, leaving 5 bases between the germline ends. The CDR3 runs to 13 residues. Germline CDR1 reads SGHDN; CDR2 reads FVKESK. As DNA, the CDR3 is TGTGCCAGCAGCCCAGGGACTAATGAAAAACTGTTTTTT. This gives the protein CASSPGTNEKLFF.

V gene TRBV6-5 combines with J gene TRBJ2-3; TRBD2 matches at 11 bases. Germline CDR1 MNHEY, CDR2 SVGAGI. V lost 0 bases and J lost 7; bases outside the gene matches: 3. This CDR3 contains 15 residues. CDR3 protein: CASSYSSGGANTQYF. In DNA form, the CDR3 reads TGTGCCAGCAGTTACTCTAGCGGGGGGGCGAATACGCAGTATTTT.

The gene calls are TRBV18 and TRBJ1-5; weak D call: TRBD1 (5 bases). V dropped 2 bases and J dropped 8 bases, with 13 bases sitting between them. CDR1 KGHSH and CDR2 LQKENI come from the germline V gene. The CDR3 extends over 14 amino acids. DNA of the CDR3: TGTGCCAGCTCACCATCGACAGCTCTGGAGCCCCAGCATTTT. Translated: CASSPSTALEPQHF.

Here the CDR3 reads CASSSDRLYGYTF. DNA of the CDR3: TGTGCCAGCAGCTCAGACAGATTATATGGCTACACCTTC. The chain has TRBV7-3 and TRBJ1-2, with D tentatively TRBD1 (5 bases). The CDR3 loop spans 13 amino acids. The germline V and J ends were trimmed by 4 bases and 5 bases, with 11 bases remaining between them. The germline gives CDR1 SGHTA, CDR2 FQGTGA.

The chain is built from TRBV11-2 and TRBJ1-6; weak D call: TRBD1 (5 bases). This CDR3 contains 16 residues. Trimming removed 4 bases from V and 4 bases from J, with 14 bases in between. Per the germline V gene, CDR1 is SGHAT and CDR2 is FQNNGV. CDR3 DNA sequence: TGTGCCAGCAGCTACAAAATGGGGGGATATAATTCACCCCTCCACTTT. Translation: CASSYKMGGYNSPLHF. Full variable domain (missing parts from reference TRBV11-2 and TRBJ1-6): EAGVAQSPRYKIIEKRQSVAFWCNPISGHATLYWYQQILGQGPKLLIQFQNNGVVDDSQLPKDRFSAERLKGVDSTLKIQPAKLEDSAVYLCASSYKMGGYNSPLHFGNGTRLTVT.

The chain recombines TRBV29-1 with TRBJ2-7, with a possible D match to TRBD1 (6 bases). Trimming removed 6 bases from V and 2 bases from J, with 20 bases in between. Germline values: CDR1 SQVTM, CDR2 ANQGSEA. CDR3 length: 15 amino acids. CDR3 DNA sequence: TGCAGCGTCAGCAGGGCCACAGGGTTCCCCTACGAGCAGTACTTC. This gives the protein CSVSRATGFPYEQYF.

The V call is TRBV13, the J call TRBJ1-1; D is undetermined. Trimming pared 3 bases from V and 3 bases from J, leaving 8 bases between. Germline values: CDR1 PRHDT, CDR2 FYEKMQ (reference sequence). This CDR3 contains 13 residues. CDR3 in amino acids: CASSLTTYTEAFF. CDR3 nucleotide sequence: TGTGCCAGCAGCTTGACGACATACACTGAAGCTTTCTTT.